This T cell receptor beta chain originates from a study of blood T cell repertoires in COVID-19. Study information: Spain, Italy and the United States supplied samples that represented acute and convalescent COVID-19.

This CDR3 contains 14 residues. Germline V gene sequence: CDR1 MNHNY, CDR2 SVGAGI (reference sequence). Trimming at V came to 2 bases and at J to 6 bases, leaving 4 bases not matched to a gene. Only in-frame clones appear in the TCRdb table, and some are missing; sequencing was by immunoSEQ multiplex PCR. The sample includes tens of thousands of clones, about 86% of them seen just once. Sequenced: peripheral blood. This chain joins TRBV6-6 and TRBJ2-1; 7 bases align to TRBD2. The receptor was derived from a man in his fifties or sixties with acute or convalescent COVID-19. The CDR3: CASSYTSVLNEQFF. CDR3 sequence (DNA): TGTGCCAGCAGTTACACTAGCGTTCTCAATGAGCAGTTCTTC.